This T cell receptor beta chain is from a study of T cells expressing NK-cell markers. Study details: Sorted CD3+CD56+NKG2C+, CD3+CD56+NKG2C- and CD3+CD56-NKG2C+ T cells provided the TCR beta repertoires.

To note about this clonotype: What it binds is unknown.

Notes on the study in general: In a handful of donors, dominant CD3+CD56+NKG2C+ clonotypes ranked among the top 10 CD8+ clonotypes. For four donors, these clonotypes were likewise the leading ones in the CD3+CD56-NKG2C+ fraction.

Scientists made TCR beta cDNA using 5'RACE template switching with UMIs. No DNA is given; TCRdb re-called the 5' RACE reads and lists each CDR3 protein once. The sample includes about 260,000 distinct CDR3 sequences. This CDR3 is built from 15 residues. Germline CDR1 and CDR2: SGHRS and YFSETQ. This TCR was recovered from a woman aged 18 to 69 in good health. This chain uses TRBV5-1 with TRBJ1-1; TCRdb proposes TRBD1, but this gene call is untestable without DNA. Sequencing was carried out using blood T cells: a sorted CD56 or NKG2C T cell subset, CD4+ or CD8+ T cells, or bulk PBMC T cells (not recorded which). The CDR3 region is CASSLAGGPNTEAFF. Combining the CDR3 with reference TRBV5-1 and TRBJ1-1 gives the whole variable domain KAGVTQTPRYLIKTRGQQVTLSCSPISGHRSVSWYQQTPGQGLQFLFEYFSETQRNKGNFPGRFSGRQFSNSRSEMNVSTLELGDSALYLCASSLAGGPNTEAFFGQGTRLTVV.